These 10 T cell receptor beta chains were all obtained from the same sample, sequenced in a study of OX40 agonist ivuxolimab in advanced cancers. Here immunoSEQ multiplex PCR was the method, and the copy in TCRdb shows in-frame clones only, minus some. The sample contains 15,000 to 20,000 clones, 90% of which appear only once. The material sequenced was CD4+ or CD8+ T cells sorted from blood, taken in a trial of the OX40 agonist ivuxolimab. These receptors were collected from an adult with an advanced solid tumor such as melanoma, head and neck, liver or kidney cancer.

The V call is TRBV13, the J call TRBJ1-1; D unclear. Trimming took off 1 base at V and 6 bases at J, with 6 bases between the two ends. The CDR3 is 12 amino acids. Germline V gene lookup returns CDR1 PRHDT and CDR2 FYEKMQ (reference sequence). Written as DNA, the CDR3 is TGTGCCAGCAGCTTAGCGTCACCTGAAGCTTTCTTT. It yields the protein CASSLASPEAFF.

This sequence joins TRBV9 and TRBJ2-2; no definite D call. Trimming took off 0 bases at V and 3 bases at J, with 6 bases between the two ends. This CDR3 comprises 14 residues. Per germline, CDR1 SGDLS and CDR2 YYNGEE. The CDR3 protein is CASSVVAYTGELFF. CDR3 DNA sequence: TGTGCCAGCAGCGTAGTAGCCTACACCGGGGAGCTGTTTTTT.

The CDR3 region is CASSQDFRTEQYF. The DNA for the CDR3 is TGTGCCAGCAGCCAAGATTTCAGGACAGAGCAGTACTTC. The chain employs TRBV14 and TRBJ2-7, with D possibly being TRBD1 (5 bases). Looked up from germline, CDR1 is SGHDN and CDR2 is FVKESK. The CDR3 runs 13 residues. Between the trimmed V and J ends, which lost 0 bases and 7 bases, there was a span of 10 bases.

This clone was observed a single time. The chain uses TRBV28 and TRBJ1-5; D not certain. The CDR3 extends over 14 amino acids. Trimming stripped 5 bases from V and 0 bases from J, with 8 bases between. Germline assignment: CDR1 MDHEN and CDR2 SYDVKM. For the CDR3, the DNA is TGTGCCAGCAGTCCATTCTATAGCAATCAGCCCCAGCATTTT. Its protein is CASSPFYSNQPQHF.

This chain connects TRBV7-9 to TRBJ2-5, with D perhaps matching TRBD1 (5 bases). V was trimmed by 3 bases and J by 5 bases, leaving 10 bases between them. CDR1 and CDR2 (germline): SEHNR, FQNEAQ (reference sequence). This CDR3 has 13 residues. CDR3 loop: CASSFWGRETQYF. The CDR3 nucleotides are TGTGCCAGCAGCTTTTGGGGCAGGGAGACCCAGTACTTC.

The J gene is TRBJ2-7, the V gene TRBV19, with a tentative D call TRBD1 (6 bases). The CDR3 is made up of 14 amino acids. V was clipped by 1 base and J by 3 bases, with 10 bases between them. CDR1 is LNHDA, CDR2 SQIVND, per germline (reference sequence). The CDR3 DNA follows: TGTGCCAGTAGTATAGGGACAGTTTTCTACGAGCAGTACTTC. Its translation: CASSIGTVFYEQYF.

The chain couples TRBV6-5 to TRBJ2-2; perhaps TRBD2 as D (7 bases). This CDR3 spans 15 amino acids. Trimming shortened V by 6 bases and J by 8 bases, and 19 bases separated the two germline ends. The germline CDR1 and CDR2 sequences are MNHEY and SVGAGI. The CDR3 loop reads CASSPGGPRVGELFF. Written as DNA, the CDR3 is TGTGCCAGCAGCCCCGGGGGGCCTCGAGTGGGGGAGCTGTTTTTT.

The V gene is TRBV11-2, the J gene TRBJ2-5; D is ambiguous. CDR3 length: 13 amino acids. Germline lookup yields CDR1 SGHAT and CDR2 FQNNGV. V was cut by 0 bases and J by 5 bases, with 7 bases left in between. The DNA for the CDR3 is TGTGCCAGCAGCTTAGATCCGAGCGAGACCCAGTACTTC. As protein: CASSLDPSETQYF.

The rearrangement joins TRBV6-5 to TRBJ1-1; 10 bases fit TRBD1. J was trimmed by 4 bases and V by 2 bases; bases with no gene match: 4. Per the germline V gene, CDR1 is MNHEY and CDR2 is SVGAGI. The CDR3 covers 15 residues. In DNA, the CDR3 is TGTGCCAGCAGTTACGGGACAGGGGCTCTCACTGAAGCTTTCTTT. Translation: CASSYGTGALTEAFF.

This chain joins TRBV2 and TRBJ2-2, with 10 bases identical to TRBD2. The CDR3 totals 17 residues. Germline lookup yields CDR1 SNHLY and CDR2 FYNNEI. V lost 2 bases, J lost 0 bases, and 3 bases stayed unmatched. The CDR3 loop is CASSELAGVSNTGELFF. The CDR3 DNA sequence: TGTGCCAGCAGTGAACTAGCGGGAGTTTCGAACACCGGGGAGCTGTTTTTT.